Included here is one T cell receptor (beta chain) sequence, with context. This clone appeared once. Which antigen it targets is not known. It has no much larger one-base neighbor in the sample; base qualities were not kept. This sample is part of a study of blood T cell repertoires in COVID-19 (dated by TCRdb to about 2020). Looking at the study overall: Samples covering the acute and convalescent phases of COVID-19 were provided by collaborators in the United States, Italy and Spain. Samples were obtained from the ongoing ImmuneRACE study (first 160 participants) and from some 1,200 subjects provided by 6 global collaborators. Where available, HLA class I and class II types were obtained from metadata supplied by the sample provider rather than from assay-based typing. Sample metadata almost always included a de-identified subject ID, COVID-19 status, age in years and sex. Subjects who had been exposed to COVID-19, were actively infected with it, or had recovered from it provided the deeply sampled blood TCRbeta repertoires that made up the dataset. The repertoires were released in a freely available public database meant as a resource for research on the immune response to SARS-CoV-2. The material from the prospective study consisted of cDNA or gDNA derived from T cells, B-cell-depleted T cells, or PBMCs. The full study reports these points: Clinical and demographic metadata were provided uncurated, with the amount varying by source and participant.

Participants in the prospective study were aged roughly 18 to 100 years, lived in about two dozen United States geographic areas, and enrolled through a virtual design. To assign participants to cohorts, the prospective study relied on clinical history that participants themselves reported in a screening survey and a study questionnaire. ImmuneRACE Cohort 3 recovered participants were defined by two consecutive negative NP/OP PCR tests, healthcare professional clearance, or symptom resolution. Mobile phlebotomists in the prospective study collected whole blood, serum and a nasopharyngeal or oropharyngeal swab from every participant. Over a roughly 2-month period, participants in the prospective study had the option of providing additional blood draws and questionnaires. Blood samples from the prospective study were shipped frozen or at room temperature prior to DNA extraction. TCRbeta CDR3 regions were amplified from genomic DNA using the immunoSEQ Assay, a bias-controlled multiplex PCR. The study's processing was this. The number of nucleated cells in each sample was estimated by amplification of reference gene primers within the assay. To quantify the absolute abundance of each unique TCRbeta CDR3 rearrangement, sequence reads were collapsed and filtered. For each sample, productive Simpson clonality was calculated as the square root of Simpson's diversity index over productive rearrangements. Not all clones reach the TCRdb copy of this immuneACCESS table, which keeps in-frame sequences only. Checked studies attribute under half of the gap to unresolved V genes and leave the rest unexplained. The V and J calls and clone size were taken over from that table, and D and trimming were inferred from the DNA. Across this sample there are about 200,000 clones, with roughly four fifths seen only once. Clones ranked in the top ten supply 10% to 15% of the sample.

The CDR3 measures 15 amino acids from cysteine to phenylalanine. Only CDR3 DNA remains: 45 bases, in frame from the first base. Trimming at the junction amounts to 6 bases on V and 7 bases on J, and the germline ends lie 16 bases apart. The germline V gene (reference sequence) yields MNHNY for CDR1 and SVGAGI for CDR2. Sequencing was carried out using PBMCs or T cells enriched from blood (not recorded which). This TCR was recovered from a man aged 35 to 55 who had recovered from COVID-19. The sequence links TRBV6-6 to TRBJ1-6, and perhaps TRBD1 as D gene, on 6 matching bases. CDR3 reads: CASRIREDSNSPLHF. The sequence in DNA is TGTGCCAGCAGAATCCGGGAGGACAGCAATTCACCCCTCCACTTT.